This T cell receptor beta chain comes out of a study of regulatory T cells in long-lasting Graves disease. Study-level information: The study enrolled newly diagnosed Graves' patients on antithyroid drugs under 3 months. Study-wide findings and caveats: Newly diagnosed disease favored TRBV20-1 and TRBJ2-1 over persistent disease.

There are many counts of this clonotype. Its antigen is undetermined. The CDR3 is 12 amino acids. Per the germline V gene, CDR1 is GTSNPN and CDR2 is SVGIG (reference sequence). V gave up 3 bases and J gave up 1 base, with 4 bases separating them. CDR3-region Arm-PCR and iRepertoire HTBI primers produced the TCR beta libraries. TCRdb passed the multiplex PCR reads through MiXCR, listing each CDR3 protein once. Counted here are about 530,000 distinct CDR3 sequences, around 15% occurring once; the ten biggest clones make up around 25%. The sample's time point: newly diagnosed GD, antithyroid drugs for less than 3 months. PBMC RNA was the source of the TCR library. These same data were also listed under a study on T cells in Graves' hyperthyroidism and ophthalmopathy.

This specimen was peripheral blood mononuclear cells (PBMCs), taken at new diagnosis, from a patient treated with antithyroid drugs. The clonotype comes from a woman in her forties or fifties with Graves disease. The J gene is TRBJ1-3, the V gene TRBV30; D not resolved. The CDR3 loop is CAWRGSGNTIYF. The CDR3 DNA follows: TGTGCCTGGAGAGGTTCTGGAAACACCATATATTTT.